This passage covers 19 T cell receptor beta chains from one sample sequenced in a study of cytomegalovirus exposure and HLA in healthy donors. The primer mix had 60 Vbeta and 13 Jbeta primers. The assay was immunoSEQ multiplex PCR, and TCRdb's table has in-frame clones only and misses some. The sample lists around 63,000 clones; over 70% were seen once. Sequencing was done on a sample of PBMCs. All receptors derive from a man aged 55 to 69 in good health and CMV-seropositive.

The V and J genes are TRBV5-1 and TRBJ1-2, with 7 nucleotides matching TRBD1. The junction had 11 bases not matched to a gene; V was cut back by 2 bases and J by 10 bases. From germline, CDR1 is SGHRS and CDR2 YFSETQ. This CDR3 is 14 amino acids long. CDR3 bases: TGCGCCAGCAGCTTCGGGCAGGGGGGCATTCCCTACACCTTC. Protein sequence: CASSFGQGGIPYTF.

CDR3 sequence: CASSPTLASYNEQFF. The CDR3 coding sequence is TGTGCCAGCAGCCCCACCTTAGCCTCCTACAATGAGCAGTTCTTC. The V gene is TRBV11-3, the J gene TRBJ2-1; unclear D gene. Germline CDR1 SGHNT, CDR2 YENEEA. V lost 5 bases and J lost 0, with 11 bases in between. The CDR3 runs 15 residues.

The chain carries TRBV27 and TRBJ2-2, with 12 nucleotides matching TRBD2. V trimming: 4 bases; J trimming: 5 bases; junction bases outside the gene matches: 5. The germline gives CDR1 MNHEY, CDR2 SMNVEV (reference sequence). The CDR3 loop spans 16 amino acids. The CDR3 loop reads CASSSPTSGRTGELFF. In DNA, the CDR3 is TGTGCCAGCAGTTCACCGACTAGCGGGAGAACCGGGGAGCTGTTTTTT.

The gene calls are TRBV7-8 and TRBJ2-3, with 9 nucleotides matching TRBD2. The CDR3 runs 16 residues. V gave up 1 base and J gave up 6 bases; unmatched junction bases: 8. CDR1 is SGHVS and CDR2 is FQNEAQ in the germline V gene. CDR3 nucleotide sequence: TGTGCCAGCAGCTTAGGTGGCGGGGGGGCTACGGATACGCAGTATTTT. Protein product: CASSLGGGGATDTQYF.

In this sample, this clone turned up a few times. The rearrangement joins TRBV29-1 to TRBJ2-5; no clear D gene. The CDR3 has 12 residues. Germline CDR1 reads SQVTM; CDR2 reads ANQGSEA. V was clipped by 6 bases and J by 2 bases, with 10 bases between them. The DNA for the CDR3 is TGCAGCGTGGAGTCCCGACAAGAGACCCAGTACTTC. The encoded protein is CSVESRQETQYF.

This rearrangement joins TRBV6-5 to TRBJ2-7, with D perhaps matching TRBD2 (5 bases). The length of the CDR3 is 13 residues. With 0 bases removed from V and 5 bases from J, the gap between germline ends came to 8 bases. The germline CDR1 and CDR2 sequences are MNHEY and SVGAGI. CDR3 sequence (DNA): TGTGCCAGCAGTTACTCGGCCGGGAACGAGCAGTACTTC. Amino acids: CASSYSAGNEQYF.

This chain links TRBV5-1 with TRBJ1-2, with D unresolved. V lost 1 base and J lost 0, with 7 bases in between. This CDR3 contains 14 residues. Germline CDR1 SGHRS, CDR2 YFSETQ. For the CDR3, the DNA is TGCGCCAGCAGCTTGACCACGGCTAACTATGGCTACACCTTC. This codes for CASSLTTANYGYTF.

This chain links TRBV6-5 with TRBJ2-7, with a tentative D call TRBD1 (5 bases). The V gene's germline CDR1 is MNHEY and CDR2 SVGAGI. The CDR3 consists of 14 residues. The ends were cut back, 5 bases at V and 3 bases at J, with 14 bases in the middle. The CDR3 region has the DNA TGTGCCAGCAGTGCCAGGGTGGTAAGCTACGAGCAGTACTTC. It yields the protein CASSARVVSYEQYF.

The rearrangement joins TRBV5-6 to TRBJ2-2; 12 bases are shared with TRBD1. This CDR3 has 18 amino acids. Germline V gene sequence: CDR1 SGHDT, CDR2 YYEEEE. With V trimmed by 5 bases and J by 5 bases, 13 bases remained unmatched. The CDR3 nucleotides are TGTGCCAGCAGGCTCATACGTAGGGGACAGGGGGCAACCGGGGAGCTGTTTTTT. Translating it yields CASRLIRRGQGATGELFF.

This clone was picked up a small number of times. J is TRBJ1-1 and V is TRBV7-2; 8 positions agree with TRBD1. The CDR3 totals 15 residues. CDR1 is SGHTA and CDR2 is FQGNSA in the germline V gene. With 5 bases clipped from V and 0 bases from J, the junction kept 5 bases outside the gene matches. CDR3 nucleotide sequence: TGTGCCAGCAGCAGCCAGGGGGCTATGAACACTGAAGCTTTCTTT. It yields the protein CASSSQGAMNTEAFF. Full variable domain (outside the CDR3, taken from reference TRBV7-2 and TRBJ1-1): GAGVSQSPSNKVTEKGKDVELRCDPISGHTALYWYRQSLGQGLEFLIYFQGNSAPDKSGLPSDRFSAERTGGSVSTLTIQRTQQEDSAVYLCASSSQGAMNTEAFFGQGTRLTVV.

The rearrangement uses TRBV5-6 and TRBJ2-1, with D possibly TRBD2 on 6 matching bases. V lost 2 bases and J lost 1, with 7 bases in between. Germline values: CDR1 SGHDT, CDR2 YYEEEE. The CDR3 covers 14 residues. The CDR3 loop is CASSFGGSYNEQFF. The CDR3 nucleotides read TGTGCCAGCAGCTTCGGGGGTTCCTACAATGAGCAGTTCTTC. The full variable domain, with the rest looked up from reference TRBV5-6 and TRBJ2-1, is DAGVTQSPTHLIKTRGQQVTLRCSPKSGHDTVSWYQQALGQGPQFIFQYYEEEERQRGNFPDRFSGHQFPNYSSELNVNALLLGDSALYLCASSFGGSYNEQFFGPGTRLTVL.

The rearrangement joins TRBV11-2 to TRBJ2-1; D perhaps matches TRBD1 (5 bases). V lost 5 bases and J lost 7, with 12 bases in between. This CDR3 comprises 13 residues. The germline V gene encodes CDR1 SGHAT and CDR2 FQNNGV. CDR3 coding DNA: TGTGCCAGCAGCGCTCGGACACAGAATGAGCAGTTCTTC. Encoded protein: CASSARTQNEQFF.

V is TRBV10-3 and J is TRBJ1-5; 7 bases agree with TRBD1. This CDR3 is 14 amino acids long. V gave up 1 base and J gave up 4 bases; unmatched junction bases: 1. From germline, CDR1 is ENHRY and CDR2 SYGVKD. The CDR3 spells CAISELQGNQPQHF. Written as DNA, the CDR3 is TGTGCCATCAGTGAGTTACAGGGGAATCAGCCCCAGCATTTT.

DNA of the CDR3: TGCGCCAGCAGATGGGACAGTAAACGAGAGGAGCAGTTCTTC. It encodes CASRWDSKREEQFF. J is TRBJ2-1 and V is TRBV5-1, with 7 bases fitting TRBD1. Germline values: CDR1 SGHRS, CDR2 YFSETQ. V was pared by 5 bases and J by 10 bases, with 12 bases of the junction left unmatched. This CDR3 is built from 14 residues.

In its sample, this clone was seen once. The chain has TRBV11-3 and TRBJ2-1, with a tentative D call TRBD2 (6 bases). The CDR3 contains 15 residues. Deletions cut 5 bases from V and 9 bases from J, with 20 bases between. CDR1 and CDR2 from the germline V gene are SGHNT and YENEEA. The chain's CDR3 is CASSQAGGMGGEQFF. CDR3 coding DNA: TGTGCCAGCAGCCAGGCGGGCGGGATGGGCGGTGAGCAGTTCTTC.

This clone was picked up a small number of times. This rearrangement joins TRBV11-3 to TRBJ1-1; D not resolved. Between the trimmed V and J ends, which lost 1 base and 3 bases, there was a span of 6 bases. The CDR3 is 13 residues long. CDR1 and CDR2 from the germline V gene are SGHNT and YENEEA. CDR3 nucleotides: TGTGCCAGCAGCTTAGCTAGGCACACTGAAGCTTTCTTT. Translating it yields CASSLARHTEAFF. Full variable domain (outside the CDR3, taken from reference TRBV11-3 and TRBJ1-1): EAGVVQSPRYKIIEKKQPVAFWCNPISGHNTLYWYLQNLGQGPELLIRYENEEAVDDSQLPKDRFSAERLKGVDSTLKIQPAELGDSAVYLCASSLARHTEAFFGQGTRLTVV.

This chain links TRBV6-5 with TRBJ1-1; D is ambiguous. Germline V gene sequence: CDR1 MNHEY, CDR2 SVGAGI. The ends were cut back, 6 bases at V and 3 bases at J, with 11 bases in the middle. CDR3 length: 13 residues. For the CDR3, the DNA is TGTGCCAGCAGCTTCCAGGAGGACACTGAAGCTTTCTTT. It yields the protein CASSFQEDTEAFF.

There are a few counts of this clone. This chain joins TRBV4-1 and TRBJ2-2, with 7 bases matching TRBD2. The CDR3 sequence is 14 residues long. CDR1 and CDR2 (germline): MGHRA, YSYEKL. The trim removed 8 bases at V and 0 bases at J, leaving 3 bases unmatched. CDR3 sequence reads: CASGLAANTGELFF. CDR3 nucleotide sequence: TGCGCCAGCGGCCTAGCGGCGAACACCGGGGAGCTGTTTTTT.

The rearrangement links TRBV6-5 to TRBJ2-1; D perhaps matches TRBD2 (6 bases). In germline, CDR1 is MNHEY, CDR2 SVGAGI. Trimming took off 8 bases at V and 5 bases at J, with 16 bases between the two ends. CDR3 length equals 14 residues. CDR3 in DNA: TGTGCCAGCGGACGGTTGGGGGGAAACAATGAGCAGTTCTTC. Protein: CASGRLGGNNEQFF.